One sample yielded the 2 T cell receptor beta chains listed below, sequenced in a study of vaccination and CD4 T cells after COVID-19. Cultured CD4+ T cell DNA was sequenced using the Oncomine TCR Beta short-read assay. TCRdb itself ran the PCR reads through MiXCR, one entry per CDR3 protein. The repertoire holds about 4,600 distinct CDR3 sequences, with around three fifths as singletons. The treatment is: approximately nine-day PBMC culture with coronavirus spike peptide pools or control peptides (ViraFEST assay). It was before the COVID-19 pandemic (2011-2018) that the unexposed donor's CD4+ T cells were collected. Their target antigens are unknown. Sequenced sample: CD4+ T cells from blood, cultured in vitro. These receptors were taken from a human donor in good health.

This CDR3 reads CASSFETDYGYTF. CDR3 DNA sequence: TGTGCCAGCAGCTTTGAGACGGACTATGGCTACACCTTC. The chain couples TRBV5-5 to TRBJ1-2; D call uncertain. Germline-derived CDR1 and CDR2 are SGHKS and YYEKEE (reference sequence). V was trimmed by 2 bases and J by 3 bases, leaving 8 bases between them. The CDR3 spans 13 residues.

This clonotype was counted a few times. V gene TRBV6-1 combines with J gene TRBJ2-3; 7 bases fit TRBD2. J was trimmed by 0 bases and V by 6 bases; bases with no gene match: 12. The CDR3 is 17 residues long. Looked up from germline, CDR1 is MNHNS and CDR2 is SASEGT. This CDR3 is CASSDRPGAGSTDTQYF. The CDR3 DNA is TGTGCCAGCAGCGACCGGCCGGGAGCGGGGAGCACAGATACGCAGTATTTT.